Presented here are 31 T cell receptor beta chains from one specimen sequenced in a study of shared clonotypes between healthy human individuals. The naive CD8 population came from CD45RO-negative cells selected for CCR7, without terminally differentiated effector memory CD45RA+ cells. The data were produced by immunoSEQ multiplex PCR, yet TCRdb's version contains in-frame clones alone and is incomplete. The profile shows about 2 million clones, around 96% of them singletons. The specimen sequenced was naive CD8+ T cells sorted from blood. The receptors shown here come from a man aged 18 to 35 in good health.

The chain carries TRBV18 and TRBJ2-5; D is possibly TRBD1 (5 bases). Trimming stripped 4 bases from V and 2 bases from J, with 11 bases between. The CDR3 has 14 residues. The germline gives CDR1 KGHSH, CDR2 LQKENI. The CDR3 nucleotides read TGTGCCAGCTCACGGAGCAGGGCACAAGAGACCCAGTACTTC. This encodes CASSRSRAQETQYF.

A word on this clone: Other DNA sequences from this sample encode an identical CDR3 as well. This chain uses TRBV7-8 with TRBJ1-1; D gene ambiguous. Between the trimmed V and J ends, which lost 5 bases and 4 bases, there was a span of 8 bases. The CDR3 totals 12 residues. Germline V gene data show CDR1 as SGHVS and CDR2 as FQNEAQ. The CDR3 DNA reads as TGTGCCAGCAGCGTAGGTGGCACTGAAGCTTTCTTT. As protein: CASSVGGTEAFF.

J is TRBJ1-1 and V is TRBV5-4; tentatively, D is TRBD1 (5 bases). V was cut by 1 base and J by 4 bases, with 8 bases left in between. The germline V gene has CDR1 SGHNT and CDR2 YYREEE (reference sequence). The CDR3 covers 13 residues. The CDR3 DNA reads TGTGCCAGCAGCTTGCCAGGGACCACTGAAGCTTTCTTT. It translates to CASSLPGTTEAFF.

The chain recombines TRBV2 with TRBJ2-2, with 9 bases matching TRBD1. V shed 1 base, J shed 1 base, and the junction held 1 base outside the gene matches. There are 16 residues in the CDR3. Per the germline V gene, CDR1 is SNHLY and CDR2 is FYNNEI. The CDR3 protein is CASSEVDRGNTGELFF. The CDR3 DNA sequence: TGTGCCAGCAGTGAAGTGGACAGGGGGAACACCGGGGAGCTGTTTTTT.

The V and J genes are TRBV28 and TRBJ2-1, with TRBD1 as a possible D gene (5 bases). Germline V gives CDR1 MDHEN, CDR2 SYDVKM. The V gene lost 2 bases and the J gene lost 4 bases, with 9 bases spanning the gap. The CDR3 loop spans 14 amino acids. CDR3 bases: TGTGCCAGCAGTTTAGTACAGGAGTACAATGAGCAGTTCTTC. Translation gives CASSLVQEYNEQFF. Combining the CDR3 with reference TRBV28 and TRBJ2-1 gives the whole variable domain DVKVTQSSRYLVKRTGEKVFLECVQDMDHENMFWYRQDPGLGLRLIYFSYDVKMKEKGDIPEGYSVSREKKERFSLILESASTNQTSMYLCASSLVQEYNEQFFGPGTRLTVL.

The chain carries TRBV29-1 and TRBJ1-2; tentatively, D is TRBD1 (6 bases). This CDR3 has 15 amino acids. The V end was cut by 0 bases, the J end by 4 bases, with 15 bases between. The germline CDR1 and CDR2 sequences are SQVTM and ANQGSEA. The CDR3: CSVEDSKRGTYGYTF. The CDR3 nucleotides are TGCAGCGTTGAAGATTCGAAAAGGGGGACCTATGGCTACACCTTC.

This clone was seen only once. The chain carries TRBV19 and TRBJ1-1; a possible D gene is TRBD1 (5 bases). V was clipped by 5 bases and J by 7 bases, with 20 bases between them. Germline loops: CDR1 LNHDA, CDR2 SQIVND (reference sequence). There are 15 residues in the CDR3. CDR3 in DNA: TGTGCCAGTAGTCCGCAGGAGGGGAGGAGGAGTGAAGCTTTCTTT. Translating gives CASSPQEGRRSEAFF. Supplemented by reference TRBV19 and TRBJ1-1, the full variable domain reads DGGITQSPKYLFRKEGQNVTLSCEQNLNHDAMYWYRQDPGQGLRLIYYSQIVNDFQKGDIAEGYSVSREKKESFPLTVTSAQKNPTAFYLCASSPQEGRRSEAFFGQGTRLTVV.

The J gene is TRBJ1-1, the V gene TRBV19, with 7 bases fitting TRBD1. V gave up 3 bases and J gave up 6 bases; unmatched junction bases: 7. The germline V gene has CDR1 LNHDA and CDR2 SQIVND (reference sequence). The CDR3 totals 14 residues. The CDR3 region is CASSIEEGASEAFF. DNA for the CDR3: TGTGCCAGTAGTATTGAGGAGGGGGCGTCTGAAGCTTTCTTT.

CDR3 in DNA: TGTGCCAGCAGTCTGGACACCTTCTATAATTCACCCCTCCACTTT. It codes for CASSLDTFYNSPLHF. The J gene is TRBJ1-6, the V gene TRBV28; perhaps TRBD1 as D (5 bases). Trimming cost V 5 bases and J 3 bases, with 11 bases left between them. The CDR3 is 15 amino acids. Germline loops: CDR1 MDHEN, CDR2 SYDVKM.

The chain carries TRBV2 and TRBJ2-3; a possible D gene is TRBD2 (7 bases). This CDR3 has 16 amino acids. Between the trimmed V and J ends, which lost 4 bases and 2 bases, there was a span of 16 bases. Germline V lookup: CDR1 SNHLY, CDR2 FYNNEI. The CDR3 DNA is TGTGCCAGCAGTGCTGGGGGCAGCGGGGTCACAGATACGCAGTATTTT. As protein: CASSAGGSGVTDTQYF.

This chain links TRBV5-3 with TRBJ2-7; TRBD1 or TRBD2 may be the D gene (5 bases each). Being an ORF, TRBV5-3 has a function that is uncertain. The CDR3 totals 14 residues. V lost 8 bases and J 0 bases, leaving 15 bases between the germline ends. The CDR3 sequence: CARVTGRSSYEQYF. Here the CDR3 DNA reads TGTGCCAGGGTGACGGGACGGAGCTCCTACGAGCAGTACTTC.

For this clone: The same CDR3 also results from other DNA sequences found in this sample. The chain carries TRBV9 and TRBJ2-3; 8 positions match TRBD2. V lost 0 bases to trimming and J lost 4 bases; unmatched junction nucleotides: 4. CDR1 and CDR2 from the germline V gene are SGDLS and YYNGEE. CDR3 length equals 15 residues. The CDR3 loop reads CASSVGGGSADTQYF. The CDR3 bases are TGTGCCAGCAGCGTAGGCGGGGGGAGCGCAGATACGCAGTATTTT.

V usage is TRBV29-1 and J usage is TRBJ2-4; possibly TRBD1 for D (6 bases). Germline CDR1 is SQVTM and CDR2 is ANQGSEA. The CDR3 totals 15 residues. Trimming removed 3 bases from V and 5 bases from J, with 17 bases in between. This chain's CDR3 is CSVEFAGDWENIQYF. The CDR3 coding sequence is TGCAGCGTTGAGTTTGCAGGGGATTGGGAAAACATTCAGTACTTC.

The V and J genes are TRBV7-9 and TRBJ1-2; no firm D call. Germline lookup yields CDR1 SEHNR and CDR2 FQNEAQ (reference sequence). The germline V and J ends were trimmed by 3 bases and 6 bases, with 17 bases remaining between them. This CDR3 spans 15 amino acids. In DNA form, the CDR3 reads TGTGCCAGCAGCTTTAACCCAATCTACGGAGATGGCTACACCTTC. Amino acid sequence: CASSFNPIYGDGYTF.

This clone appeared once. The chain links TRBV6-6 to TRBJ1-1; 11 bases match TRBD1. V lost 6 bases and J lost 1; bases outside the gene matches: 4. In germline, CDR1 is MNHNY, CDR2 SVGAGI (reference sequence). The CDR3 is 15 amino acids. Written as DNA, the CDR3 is TGTGCCAGCAGGGAGGGACAGGGGGGGAACACTGAAGCTTTCTTT. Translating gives CASREGQGGNTEAFF.

DNA for the CDR3: TGTGCCAGCAGCTTAGAGGGCGGGGGACAAGCCTACGAGCAGTACTTC. Its protein is CASSLEGGGQAYEQYF. V is TRBV5-6 and J is TRBJ2-7, with D possibly matching TRBD2 (7 bases). The CDR3 spans 16 residues. V was trimmed by 2 bases and J by 2 bases, leaving 17 bases between them. Germline loops: CDR1 SGHDT, CDR2 YYEEEE. Variable domain in full (rest from reference TRBV5-6 and TRBJ2-7): DAGVTQSPTHLIKTRGQQVTLRCSPKSGHDTVSWYQQALGQGPQFIFQYYEEEERQRGNFPDRFSGHQFPNYSSELNVNALLLGDSALYLCASSLEGGGQAYEQYFGPGTRLTVT.

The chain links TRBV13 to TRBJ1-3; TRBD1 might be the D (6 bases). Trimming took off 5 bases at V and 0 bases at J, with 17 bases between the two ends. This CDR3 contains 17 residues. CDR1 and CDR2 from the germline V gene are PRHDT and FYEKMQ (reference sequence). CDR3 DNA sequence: TGTGCCAGCAGCGCCCTGGCGACAGGTTTCTCTGGAAACACCATATATTTT. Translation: CASSALATGFSGNTIYF. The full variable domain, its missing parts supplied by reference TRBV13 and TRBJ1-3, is AAGVIQSPRHLIKEKRETATLKCYPIPRHDTVYWYQQGPGQDPQFLISFYEKMQSDKGSIPDRFSAQQFSDYHSELNMSSLELGDSALYFCASSALATGFSGNTIYFGEGSWLTVV.

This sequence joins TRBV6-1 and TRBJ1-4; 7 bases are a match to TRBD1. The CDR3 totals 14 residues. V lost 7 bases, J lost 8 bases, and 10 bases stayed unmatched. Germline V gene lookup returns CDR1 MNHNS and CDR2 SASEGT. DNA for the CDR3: TGTGCCAGCACCACGACAGGGACGCGGGAAAAACTGTTTTTT. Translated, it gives CASTTTGTREKLFF.

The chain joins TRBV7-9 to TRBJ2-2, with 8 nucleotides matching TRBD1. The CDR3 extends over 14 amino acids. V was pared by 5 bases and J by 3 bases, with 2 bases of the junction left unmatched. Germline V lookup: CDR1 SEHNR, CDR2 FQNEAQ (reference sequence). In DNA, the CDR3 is TGTGCCAGCAGCATGACAGGGGACACCGGGGAGCTGTTTTTT. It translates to CASSMTGDTGELFF.

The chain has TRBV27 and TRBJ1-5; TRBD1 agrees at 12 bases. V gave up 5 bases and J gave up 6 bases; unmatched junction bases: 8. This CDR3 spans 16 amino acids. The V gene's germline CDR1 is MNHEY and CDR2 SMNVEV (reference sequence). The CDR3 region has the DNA TGTGCCAGCAGTGTGGGACAGGGGGCTTTAAGTCAGCCCCAGCATTTT. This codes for CASSVGQGALSQPQHF.

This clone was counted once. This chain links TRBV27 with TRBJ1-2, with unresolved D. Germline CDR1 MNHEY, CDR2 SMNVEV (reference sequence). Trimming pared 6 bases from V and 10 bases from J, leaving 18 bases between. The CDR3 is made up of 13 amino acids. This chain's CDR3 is CASSPLPPLIYTF. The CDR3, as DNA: TGTGCCAGCAGCCCCCTTCCACCTCTAATCTACACCTTC.

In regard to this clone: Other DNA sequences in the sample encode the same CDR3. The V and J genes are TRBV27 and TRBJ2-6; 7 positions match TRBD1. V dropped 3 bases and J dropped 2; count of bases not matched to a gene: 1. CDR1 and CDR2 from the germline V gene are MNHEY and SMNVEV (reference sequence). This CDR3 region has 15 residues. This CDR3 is CASSFTGAGANVLTF. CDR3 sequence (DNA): TGTGCCAGCAGTTTCACAGGGGCTGGGGCCAACGTCCTGACTTTC. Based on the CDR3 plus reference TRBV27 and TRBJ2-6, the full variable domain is EAQVTQNPRYLITVTGKKLTVTCSQNMNHEYMSWYRQDPGLGLRQIYYSMNVEVTDKGDVPEGYKVSRKEKRNFPLILESPSPNQTSLYFCASSFTGAGANVLTFGAGSRLTVL.

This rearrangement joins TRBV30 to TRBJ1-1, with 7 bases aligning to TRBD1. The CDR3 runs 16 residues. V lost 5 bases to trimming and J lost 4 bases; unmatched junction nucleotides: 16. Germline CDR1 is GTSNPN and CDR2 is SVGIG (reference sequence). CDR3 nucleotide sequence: TGTGCCTGGGGTCACCGGGGGGAACAGGGGAGCACTGAAGCTTTCTTT. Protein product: CAWGHRGEQGSTEAFF. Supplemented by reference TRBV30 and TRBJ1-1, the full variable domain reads SQTIHQWPATLVQPVGSPLSLECTVEGTSNPNLYWYRQAAGRGLQLLFYSVGIGQISSEVPQNLSASRPQDRQFILSSKKLLLSDSGFYLCAWGHRGEQGSTEAFFGQGTRLTVV.

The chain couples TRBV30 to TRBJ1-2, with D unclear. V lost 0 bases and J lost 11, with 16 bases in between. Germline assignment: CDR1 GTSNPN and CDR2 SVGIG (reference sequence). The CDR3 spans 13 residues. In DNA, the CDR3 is TGTGCCTGGAGTGTGTTGGACGGGGTGGCTTACACCTTC. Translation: CAWSVLDGVAYTF.

The CDR3 loop reads CASSQGHTGRTEAFF. CDR3 DNA sequence: TGCGCCAGCAGCCAAGGGCATACAGGGCGCACTGAAGCTTTCTTT. The chain uses TRBV4-1 and TRBJ1-1; D may be TRBD1 (6 bases). Trimming removed 1 base from V and 4 bases from J, with 13 bases in between. CDR3 size: 15 residues. Germline-derived CDR1 and CDR2 are MGHRA and YSYEKL.

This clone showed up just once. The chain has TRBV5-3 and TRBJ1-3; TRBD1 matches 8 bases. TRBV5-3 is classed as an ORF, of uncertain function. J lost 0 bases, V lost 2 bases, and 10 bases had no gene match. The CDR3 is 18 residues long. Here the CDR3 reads CARSLKGTGLSSGNTIYF. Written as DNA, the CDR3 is TGTGCCAGAAGCTTAAAGGGGACAGGACTCAGCTCTGGAAACACCATATATTTT.

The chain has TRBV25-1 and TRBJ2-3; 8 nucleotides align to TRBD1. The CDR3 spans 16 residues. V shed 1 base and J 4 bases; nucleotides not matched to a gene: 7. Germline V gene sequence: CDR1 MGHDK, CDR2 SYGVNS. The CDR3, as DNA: TGTGCCAGCAGTGAATGGGAGGACAGGGTGGCAGATACGCAGTATTTT. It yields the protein CASSEWEDRVADTQYF.

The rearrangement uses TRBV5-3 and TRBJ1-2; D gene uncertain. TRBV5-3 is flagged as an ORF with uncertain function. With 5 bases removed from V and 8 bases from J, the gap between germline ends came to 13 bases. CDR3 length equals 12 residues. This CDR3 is CARSGGSRGYTF. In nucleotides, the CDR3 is TGTGCCAGAAGTGGCGGGTCTCGGGGCTACACCTTC.

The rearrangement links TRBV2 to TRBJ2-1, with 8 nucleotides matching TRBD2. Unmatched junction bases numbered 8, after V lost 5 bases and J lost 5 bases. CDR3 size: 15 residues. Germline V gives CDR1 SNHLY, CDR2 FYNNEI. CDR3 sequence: CASSRGAGVNNEQFF. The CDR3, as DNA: TGTGCCAGCAGTCGCGGAGCGGGGGTAAACAATGAGCAGTTCTTC.

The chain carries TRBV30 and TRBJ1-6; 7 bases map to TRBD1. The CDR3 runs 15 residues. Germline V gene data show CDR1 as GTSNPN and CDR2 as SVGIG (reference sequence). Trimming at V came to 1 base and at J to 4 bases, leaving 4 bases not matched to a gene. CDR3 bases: TGTGCCTGGAGTGGGGGACAGACATATAATTCACCCCTCCACTTT. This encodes CAWSGGQTYNSPLHF.

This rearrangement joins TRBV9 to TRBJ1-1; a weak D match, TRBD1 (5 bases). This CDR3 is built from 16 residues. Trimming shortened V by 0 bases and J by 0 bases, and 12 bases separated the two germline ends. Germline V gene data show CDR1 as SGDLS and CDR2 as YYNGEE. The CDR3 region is CASSVDDSSMNTEAFF. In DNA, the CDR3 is TGTGCCAGCAGCGTAGACGACAGCAGTATGAACACTGAAGCTTTCTTT.